Listed here are 5 T cell receptor beta chains from one sample, sequenced in a study of blood T cell repertoires in COVID-19. Generated by immunoSEQ multiplex PCR, the TCRdb table keeps only in-frame clones and is missing some. The profile covers approximately 240,000 clones, with over 80% appearing a single time and more than 6% taken by the ten largest. The sequencing sample was made of peripheral blood. The receptors were sampled from a woman aged 55-70 years with active or convalescent COVID-19.

V gene TRBV2 combines with J gene TRBJ2-3; D call uncertain. Germline assignment: CDR1 SNHLY and CDR2 FYNNEI. Trimming removed 3 bases at V and 4 bases at J, with 14 bases between. The length of the CDR3 is 15 residues. CDR3 bases: TGTGCCAGCAGTGATGGAATAGCAAACCCAGATACGCAGTATTTT. It encodes CASSDGIANPDTQYF.

This clone was observed a single time. This sequence joins TRBV5-1 and TRBJ1-1; D perhaps matches TRBD1 (5 bases). V was pared by 0 bases and J by 0 bases, with 9 bases between. Germline V gives CDR1 SGHRS, CDR2 YFSETQ. This CDR3 contains 15 residues. CDR3 protein: CASSLAGHLNTEAFF. CDR3 DNA: TGCGCCAGCAGCTTGGCTGGACACTTGAACACTGAAGCTTTCTTT. The full variable domain, completed using reference TRBV5-1 and TRBJ1-1, is KAGVTQTPRYLIKTRGQQVTLSCSPISGHRSVSWYQQTPGQGLQFLFEYFSETQRNKGNFPGRFSGRQFSNSRSEMNVSTLELGDSALYLCASSLAGHLNTEAFFGQGTRLTVV.

This clone appeared once. The J gene is TRBJ2-2, the V gene TRBV18; D is possibly TRBD1 (5 bases). Germline V gene data show CDR1 as KGHSH and CDR2 as LQKENI. The CDR3 spans 18 residues. Trimming took 3 bases from V and 2 from J, leaving 19 bases between them. CDR3: CASSPFYVREGNTGELFF. The DNA for the CDR3 is TGTGCCAGCTCACCCTTCTACGTCAGGGAAGGTAACACCGGGGAGCTGTTTTTT.

Remarks on this clone: Other DNA sequences within the sample encode an identical CDR3. The J gene is TRBJ1-2, the V gene TRBV2; TRBD1 aligns across 8 bases. Unmatched junction bases numbered 2, after V lost 4 bases and J lost 4 bases. CDR3 size: 13 residues. Germline V CDR1 and CDR2: SNHLY, FYNNEI. CDR3 residues: CASSGDRGYGYTF. The CDR3 nucleotides read TGTGCCAGCAGTGGAGACAGGGGCTATGGCTACACCTTC.

The chain is built from TRBV5-6 and TRBJ2-2; 7 bases map to TRBD1. J was trimmed by 3 bases and V by 4 bases; bases with no gene match: 6. Germline V gene lookup returns CDR1 SGHDT and CDR2 YYEEEE. CDR3 length: 15 residues. This CDR3 reads CASSPDRLDTGELFF. DNA of the CDR3: TGTGCCAGCAGCCCGGACAGGTTAGACACCGGGGAGCTGTTTTTT.